The TCR beta chain described here comes from a study of cytomegalovirus exposure and HLA in healthy donors. Overall study: One earlier analysis, a look at about 179 million T cells, found 117 million unique TCR beta sequences.

PCR used 60 Vbeta primers and 13 Jbeta primers. Profiled with immunoSEQ multiplex PCR; TCRdb holds only in-frame clones, not every one. The sample consists of roughly 130,000 clones, approximately 8.7% of them appearing once. The table lists this clone with a few counts. Its specificity is unknown. The V end was cut by 6 bases, the J end by 8 bases, with 17 bases between. Germline V CDR1 and CDR2: KGHSH, LQKENI. The CDR3 is 15 residues long. Study conclusions and caveats: TCR beta chains associated with HLA were, in a later analysis, more clonally expanded than equally common others. TCR beta V- and J-gene trimming, according to a later analysis, was linked to a missense DCLRE1C variant. Sequencing depth across donors, presence/absence analyses assumed, was roughly uniform.

The specimen was PBMCs. The chain joins TRBV18 to TRBJ1-6; no firm D call. The sequence was collected from a man aged 35 to 55 in good health and CMV-seronegative. For the CDR3, the DNA is TGTGCCAGCTCGCTCCGCGGGGTGTTGGATTCACCCCTCCACTTT. Amino acid sequence: CASSLRGVLDSPLHF. The entire variable domain, with the rest obtained from reference TRBV18 and TRBJ1-6, is as follows: NAGVMQNPRHLVRRRGQEARLRCSPMKGHSHVYWYRQLPEEGLKFMVYLQKENIIDESGMPKERFSAEFPKEGPSILRIQQVVRGDSAAYFCASSLRGVLDSPLHFGNGTRLTVT.